The 13 T cell receptor beta chains below come from one sample, sequenced in a study of OX40 agonist ivuxolimab in advanced cancers. TCRdb's copy holds only in-frame clones and misses some; the assay was immunoSEQ multiplex PCR. The sample holds approximately 64,000 clones, around four fifths seen once. The sequencing here drew on CD4+ or CD8+ T cells sorted from blood, taken in a trial of the OX40 agonist ivuxolimab. These receptor sequences come from an adult with an advanced solid tumor such as melanoma, head and neck, liver or kidney cancer.

CDR3 DNA: TGTGCCAGCTCAATACGCCAGAGCACAGATACGCAGTATTTT. Its protein is CASSIRQSTDTQYF. V and J are TRBV28 and TRBJ2-3; D gene unclear. Germline lookup yields CDR1 MDHEN and CDR2 SYDVKM. The CDR3 has 14 amino acids. V shed 8 bases and J shed 0 bases, with 12 bases lying between them.

This rearrangement joins TRBV20-1 to TRBJ2-7, with D perhaps TRBD1 or TRBD2 (6 bases each). This CDR3 has 11 residues. CDR1 is DFQATT, CDR2 SNEGSKA, per germline (reference sequence). V lost 5 bases to trimming and J lost 7 bases, with 12 bases between them. This CDR3 is CSAYRAGEQYF. In nucleotides, the CDR3 is TGCAGTGCTTACAGGGCGGGGGAGCAGTACTTC.

The table lists this clone with a few counts. The chain is built from TRBV4-1 and TRBJ1-2; maybe TRBD1 (5 bases). CDR1 is MGHRA and CDR2 is YSYEKL in the germline V gene. The CDR3 extends over 15 amino acids. V was cut by 3 bases and J by 3 bases, with 14 bases left in between. The chain's CDR3 is CASSHGTGLDYGYTF. The CDR3 DNA is TGCGCCAGCAGCCACGGGACGGGGTTGGACTATGGCTACACCTTC.

This clone was detected only a few times. The chain employs TRBV5-6 and TRBJ2-2; D uncertain. This CDR3 spans 14 amino acids. Germline CDR1 is SGHDT and CDR2 is YYEEEE. Trimming stripped 0 bases from V and 6 bases from J, with 9 bases between. CDR3 bases: TGTGCCAGCAGCTTGGGAGCATCGGCCGGGGAGCTGTTTTTT. Its translation: CASSLGASAGELFF.

The chain has TRBV19 and TRBJ2-5; 7 bases agree with TRBD2. Losses at the gene ends were 6 bases for V and 0 bases for J; bases not matched to a gene: 7. The germline CDR1 and CDR2 sequences are LNHDA and SQIVND (reference sequence). CDR3 length equals 15 residues. The CDR3 loop reads CASSSSGGYQETQYF. In DNA form, the CDR3 reads TGTGCCAGTAGCTCCTCCGGGGGGTACCAAGAGACCCAGTACTTC. The full variable domain, with the rest looked up from reference TRBV19 and TRBJ2-5, is DGGITQSPKYLFRKEGQNVTLSCEQNLNHDAMYWYRQDPGQGLRLIYYSQIVNDFQKGDIAEGYSVSREKKESFPLTVTSAQKNPTAFYLCASSSSGGYQETQYFGPGTRLLVL.

In its sample, this clone was seen a few times. The chain recombines TRBV5-1 with TRBJ1-5; D might be TRBD1 (5 bases). Trimming removed 4 bases from V and 3 bases from J, with 14 bases in between. The CDR3 has 15 amino acids. CDR1 and CDR2 from the germline V gene are SGHRS and YFSETQ. CDR3 in DNA: TGCGCCAGCAGCGTGGGGGGATTGAACAATCAGCCCCAGCATTTT. Translation gives CASSVGGLNNQPQHF.

The chain couples TRBV11-1 to TRBJ2-3; D gene uncertain. The CDR3 is made up of 15 amino acids. The ends were cut back, 6 bases at V and 0 bases at J, with 13 bases in the middle. Germline V gene data show CDR1 as SGHAT and CDR2 as FQDESV (reference sequence). CDR3 in DNA: TGTGCCAGCAGGCCCGACACAGTCAGCACAGATACGCAGTATTTT. As protein: CASRPDTVSTDTQYF.

The gene calls are TRBV28 and TRBJ2-7, with 11 bases matching TRBD1. With V trimmed by 1 base and J by 4 bases, 6 bases remained unmatched. CDR1 MDHEN and CDR2 SYDVKM come from the germline V gene. The CDR3 is made up of 16 amino acids. The CDR3, as DNA: TGTGCCAGCAGTTTATACCGGACAGGGGGCATGTACGAGCAGTACTTC. Amino acid sequence: CASSLYRTGGMYEQYF.

As to this clone: Other DNA variants within this sample encode the same CDR3. The chain combines TRBV2 with TRBJ2-5; 7 bases fit TRBD1. The CDR3 has 13 amino acids. V dropped 5 bases and J dropped 3; count of bases not matched to a gene: 3. Germline-derived CDR1 and CDR2 are SNHLY and FYNNEI. CDR3 loop: CASSYRGEETQYF. In nucleotides, the CDR3 is TGTGCCAGCAGTTACAGGGGAGAAGAGACCCAGTACTTC. Variable domain in full (rest from reference TRBV2 and TRBJ2-5): EPEVTQTPSHQVTQMGQEVILRCVPISNHLYFYWYRQILGQKVEFLVSFYNNEISEKSEIFDDQFSVERPDGSNFTLKIRSTKLEDSAMYFCASSYRGEETQYFGPGTRLLVL.

This chain joins TRBV7-2 and TRBJ2-5; TRBD1 agrees at 12 bases. This CDR3 spans 16 amino acids. Germline V gene data show CDR1 as SGHTA and CDR2 as FQGNSA. V shed 1 base and J 5 bases; nucleotides not matched to a gene: 5. The CDR3 region is CASSLEGTGGLETQYF. The CDR3 DNA sequence: TGTGCCAGCAGCTTAGAGGGGACAGGGGGCTTGGAGACCCAGTACTTC.

The V call is TRBV28, the J call TRBJ2-3, with D uncertain. Trimming stripped 6 bases from V and 3 bases from J, with 13 bases between. Germline V gene sequence: CDR1 MDHEN, CDR2 SYDVKM. CDR3 size: 14 residues. CDR3 coding DNA: TGTGCCAGCAGACTACCCAGGAGTACAGATACGCAGTATTTT. Protein sequence: CASRLPRSTDTQYF.

The rearrangement uses TRBV6-5 and TRBJ2-1, with TRBD2 matching over 7 bases. Per germline, CDR1 MNHEY and CDR2 SVGAGI. This CDR3 spans 14 amino acids. The J segment lost 7 bases and the V segment lost 2 bases, leaving 5 bases of the junction unmatched. Here the CDR3 reads CASSYSGTENEQFF. Written as DNA, the CDR3 is TGTGCCAGCAGTTACAGCGGGACCGAGAATGAGCAGTTCTTC.

The chain joins TRBV5-4 to TRBJ1-3; no clear D gene. There are 14 residues in the CDR3. Germline CDR1 SGHNT, CDR2 YYREEE (reference sequence). Trimming left V 2 bases short and J 2 bases short, with 8 bases between. The CDR3 bases are TGTGCCAGCAGCTTCACCGGGACTGGAAACACCATATATTTT. Translating it yields CASSFTGTGNTIYF.